The source of this T cell receptor beta chain is a study of blood T cell repertoires in COVID-19. In the study overall: Collection of acute and convalescent COVID-19 samples took place in the United States, Italy and Spain. The analysed material was cDNA or gDNA that came from T cells, B-cell-depleted T cells, or PBMCs.

Authors' processing steps: Estimation of nucleated cell counts was performed using reference gene primer amplification. Repertoires were generated with immunoSEQ multiplex PCR, while TCRdb's copy carries only in-frame clones and drops some. V and J calls and clone size are given by that table; D and trimming were obtained from the DNA. Of about 220,000 clones in the sample, just over 85% were seen once. Trimming stripped 1 base from V and 7 bases from J, with 14 bases between. CDR1 is LGHNA, CDR2 YNFKEQ, per germline. This CDR3 has 16 amino acids. The chain has TRBV4-2 and TRBJ1-6; D uncertain. The sequenced sample was peripheral blood. The sequence came from a man aged 25 to 40 who had recovered from COVID-19. The CDR3 DNA reads as TGTGCCAGCAGCCAAGTGGGTGGCCCGGGGAATTCACCCCTCCACTTT. It translates to CASSQVGGPGNSPLHF.